This T cell receptor beta chain was found in a study of blood T cells in healthy people across ages. Through a sample-barcoded 5' primer and a J-beta primer mix, a second PCR was run for 7 to 11 cycles. Each cDNA molecule, via a template-switch adaptor with 12 random nucleotides, was tagged. MiXCR, applied by TCRdb to the 5' RACE reads, yields one record per CDR3 protein. The table includes some 1.8 million distinct CDR3 sequences, roughly two fifths detected once. Trimming pared 3 bases from V and 5 bases from J, leaving 6 bases between. The CDR3 contains 12 residues. Germline V gene lookup returns CDR1 MGHRA and CDR2 YSYEKL. This clonotype was counted only a few times.

V usage is TRBV4-1 and J usage is TRBJ2-3, with D unclear. The TCR sequence derives from a human donor in good health. The sequenced sample consisted of blood. DNA of the CDR3: TGCGCCAGCAGCCACTTTGAAGATACGCAGTATTTT. Translated: CASSHFEDTQYF.